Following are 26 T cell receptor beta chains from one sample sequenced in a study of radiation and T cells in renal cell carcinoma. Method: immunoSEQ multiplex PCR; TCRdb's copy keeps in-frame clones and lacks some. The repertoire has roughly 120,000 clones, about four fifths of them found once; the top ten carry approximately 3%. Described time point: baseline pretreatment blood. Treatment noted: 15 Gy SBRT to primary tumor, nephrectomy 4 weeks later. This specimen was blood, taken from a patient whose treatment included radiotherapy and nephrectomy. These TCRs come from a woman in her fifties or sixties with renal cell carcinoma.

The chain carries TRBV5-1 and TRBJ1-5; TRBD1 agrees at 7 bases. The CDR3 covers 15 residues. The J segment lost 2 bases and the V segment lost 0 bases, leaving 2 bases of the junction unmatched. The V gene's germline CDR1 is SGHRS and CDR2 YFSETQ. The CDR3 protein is CASSLDGTGNQPQHF. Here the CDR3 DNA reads TGCGCCAGCAGCTTGGACGGGACAGGCAATCAGCCCCAGCATTTT.

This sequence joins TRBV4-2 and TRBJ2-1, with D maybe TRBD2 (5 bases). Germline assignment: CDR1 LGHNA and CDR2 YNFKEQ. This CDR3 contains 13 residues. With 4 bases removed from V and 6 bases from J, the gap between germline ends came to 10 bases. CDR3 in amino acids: CASSLGLLNEQFF. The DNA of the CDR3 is TGTGCCAGCAGCCTCGGACTCCTCAATGAGCAGTTCTTC.

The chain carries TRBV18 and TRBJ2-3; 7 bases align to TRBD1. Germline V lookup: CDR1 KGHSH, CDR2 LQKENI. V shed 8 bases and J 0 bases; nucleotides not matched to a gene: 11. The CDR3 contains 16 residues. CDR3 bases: TGTGCCAGCGCAGACAGGGCAGCACCTAGCACAGATACGCAGTATTTT. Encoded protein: CASADRAAPSTDTQYF.

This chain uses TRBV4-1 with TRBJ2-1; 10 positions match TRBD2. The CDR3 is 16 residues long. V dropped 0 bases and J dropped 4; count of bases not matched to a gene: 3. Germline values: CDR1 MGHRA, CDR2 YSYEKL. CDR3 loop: CASSQDQTSGYNEQFF. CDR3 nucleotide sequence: TGCGCCAGCAGCCAAGATCAGACTAGCGGGTACAATGAGCAGTTCTTC.

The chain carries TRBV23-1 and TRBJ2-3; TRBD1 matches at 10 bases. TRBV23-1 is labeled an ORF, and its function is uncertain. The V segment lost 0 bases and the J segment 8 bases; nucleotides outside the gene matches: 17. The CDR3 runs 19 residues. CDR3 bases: TGCGCCAGCAGTCAATCAAATCAGGGACAGGGGCTTGGGAGCGGTACGCAGTATTTT. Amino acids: CASSQSNQGQGLGSGTQYF.

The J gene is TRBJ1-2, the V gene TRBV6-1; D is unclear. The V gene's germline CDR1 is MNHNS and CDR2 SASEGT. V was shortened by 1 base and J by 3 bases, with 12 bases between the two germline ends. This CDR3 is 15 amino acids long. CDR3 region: CASSEDMVYDYGYTF. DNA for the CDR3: TGTGCCAGCAGTGAAGACATGGTGTATGACTATGGCTACACCTTC.

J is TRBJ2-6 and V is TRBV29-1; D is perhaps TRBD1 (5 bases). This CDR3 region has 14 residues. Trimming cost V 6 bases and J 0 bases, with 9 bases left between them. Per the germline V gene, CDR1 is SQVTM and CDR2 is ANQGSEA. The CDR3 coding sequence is TGCAGCGTCGACAGCCCCTCTGGGGCCAACGTCCTGACTTTC. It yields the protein CSVDSPSGANVLTF.

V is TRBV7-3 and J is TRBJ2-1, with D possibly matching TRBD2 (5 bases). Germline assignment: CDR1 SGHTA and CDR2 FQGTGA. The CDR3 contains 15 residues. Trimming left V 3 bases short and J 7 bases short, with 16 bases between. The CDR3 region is CASSFSSTRGNEQFF. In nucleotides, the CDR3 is TGTGCCAGCAGCTTTAGTAGTACTAGAGGGAATGAGCAGTTCTTC.

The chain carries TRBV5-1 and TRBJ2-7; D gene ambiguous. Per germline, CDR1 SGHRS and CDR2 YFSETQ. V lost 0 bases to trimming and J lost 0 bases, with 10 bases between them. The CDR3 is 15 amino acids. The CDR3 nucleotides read TGCGCCAGCAGCTTGGCTCCCAGTAGCTCCTACGAGCAGTACTTC. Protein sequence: CASSLAPSSSYEQYF.

CDR3 nucleotide sequence: TGTGCCAGCAGCACGGCGCACACTGGGGCTTTCTTT. Its protein product is CASSTAHTGAFF. V gene TRBV28 combines with J gene TRBJ1-1, with D uncertain. Trimming pared 6 bases from V and 11 bases from J, leaving 16 bases between. Germline assignment: CDR1 MDHEN and CDR2 SYDVKM. The length of the CDR3 is 12 residues. The entire variable domain, with the rest obtained from reference TRBV28 and TRBJ1-1, is as follows: DVKVTQSSRYLVKRTGEKVFLECVQDMDHENMFWYRQDPGLGLRLIYFSYDVKMKEKGDIPEGYSVSREKKERFSLILESASTNQTSMYLCASSTAHTGAFFGQGTRLTVV.

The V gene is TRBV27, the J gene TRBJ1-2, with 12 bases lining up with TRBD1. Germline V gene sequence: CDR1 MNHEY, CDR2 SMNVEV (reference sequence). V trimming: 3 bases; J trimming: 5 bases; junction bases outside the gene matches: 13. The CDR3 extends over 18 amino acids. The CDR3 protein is CASSFLGTGGIGQYGYTF. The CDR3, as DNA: TGTGCCAGCAGTTTCCTCGGGACAGGGGGCATAGGGCAGTATGGCTACACCTTC.

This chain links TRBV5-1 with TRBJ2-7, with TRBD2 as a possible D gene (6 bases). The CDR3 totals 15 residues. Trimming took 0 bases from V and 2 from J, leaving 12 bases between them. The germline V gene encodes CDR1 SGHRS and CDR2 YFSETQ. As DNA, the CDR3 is TGCGCCAGCAGCTTGGACCCCCCGGGGGCCTACGAGCAGTACTTC. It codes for CASSLDPPGAYEQYF.

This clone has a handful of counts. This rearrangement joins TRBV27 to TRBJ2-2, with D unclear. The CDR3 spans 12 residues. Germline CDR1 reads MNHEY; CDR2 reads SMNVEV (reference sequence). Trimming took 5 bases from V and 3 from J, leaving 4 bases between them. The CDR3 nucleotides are TGTGCCAGCAGTCGATACACCGGGGAGCTGTTTTTT. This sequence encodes CASSRYTGELFF.

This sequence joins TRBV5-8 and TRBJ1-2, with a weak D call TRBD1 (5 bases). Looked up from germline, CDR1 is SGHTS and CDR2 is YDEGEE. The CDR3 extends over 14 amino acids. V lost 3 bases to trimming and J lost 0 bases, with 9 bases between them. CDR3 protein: CASSSRQSNYGYTF. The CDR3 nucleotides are TGTGCCAGCAGCTCCAGACAGTCTAACTATGGCTACACCTTC. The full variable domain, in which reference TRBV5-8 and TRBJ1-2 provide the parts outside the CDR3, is EAGVTQSPTHLIKTRGQQATLRCSPISGHTSVYWYQQALGLGLQFLLWYDEGEERNRGNFPPRFSGRQFPNYSSELNVNALELEDSALYLCASSSRQSNYGYTFGSGTRLTVV.

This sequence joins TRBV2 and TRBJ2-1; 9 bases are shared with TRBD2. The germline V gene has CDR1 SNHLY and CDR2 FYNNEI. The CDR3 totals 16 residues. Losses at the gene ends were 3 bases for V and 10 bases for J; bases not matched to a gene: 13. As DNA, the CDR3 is TGTGCCAGCAGTGACTTCAAAGCGGGGGGCCAAAAAGAGCAGTTCTTC. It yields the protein CASSDFKAGGQKEQFF. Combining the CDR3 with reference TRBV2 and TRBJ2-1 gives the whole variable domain EPEVTQTPSHQVTQMGQEVILRCVPISNHLYFYWYRQILGQKVEFLVSFYNNEISEKSEIFDDQFSVERPDGSNFTLKIRSTKLEDSAMYFCASSDFKAGGQKEQFFGPGTRLTVL.

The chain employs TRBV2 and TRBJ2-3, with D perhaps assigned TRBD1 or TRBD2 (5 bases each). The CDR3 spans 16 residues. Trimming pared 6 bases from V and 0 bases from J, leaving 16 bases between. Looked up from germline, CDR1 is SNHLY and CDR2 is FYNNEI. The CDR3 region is CASSAGTVASTDTQYF. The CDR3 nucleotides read TGTGCCAGCAGCGCCGGGACGGTGGCTAGCACAGATACGCAGTATTTT. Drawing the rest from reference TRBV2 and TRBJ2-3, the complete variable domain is EPEVTQTPSHQVTQMGQEVILRCVPISNHLYFYWYRQILGQKVEFLVSFYNNEISEKSEIFDDQFSVERPDGSNFTLKIRSTKLEDSAMYFCASSAGTVASTDTQYFGPGTRLTVL.

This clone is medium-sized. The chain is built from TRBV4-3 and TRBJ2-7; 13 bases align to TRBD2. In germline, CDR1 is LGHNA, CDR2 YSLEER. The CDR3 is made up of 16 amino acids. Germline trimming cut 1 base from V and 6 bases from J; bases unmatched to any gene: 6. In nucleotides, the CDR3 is TGCGCCAGCAGCCAAGGACTAGCGGGAGGCTTGGGCGAGCAGTACTTC. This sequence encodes CASSQGLAGGLGEQYF.

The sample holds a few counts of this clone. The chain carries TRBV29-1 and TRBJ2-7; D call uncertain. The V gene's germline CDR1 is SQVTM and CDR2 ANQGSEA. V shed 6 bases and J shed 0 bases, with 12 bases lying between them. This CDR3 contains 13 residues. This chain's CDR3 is CSVVDWSSYEQYF. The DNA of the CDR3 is TGCAGCGTCGTCGACTGGAGCTCCTACGAGCAGTACTTC.

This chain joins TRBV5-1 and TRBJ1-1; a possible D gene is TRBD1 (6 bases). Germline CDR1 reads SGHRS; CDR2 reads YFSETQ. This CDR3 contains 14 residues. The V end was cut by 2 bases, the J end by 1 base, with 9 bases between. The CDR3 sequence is CASSFTGWNTEAFF. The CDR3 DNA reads TGCGCCAGCAGCTTTACAGGGTGGAACACTGAAGCTTTCTTT.

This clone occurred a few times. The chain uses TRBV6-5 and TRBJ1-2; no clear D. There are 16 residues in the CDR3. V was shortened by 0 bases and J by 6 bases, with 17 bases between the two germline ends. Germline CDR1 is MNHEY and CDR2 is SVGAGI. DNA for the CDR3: TGTGCCAGCAGTTACTCGATGGTTAGGGTGTTAGATGGCTACACCTTC. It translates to CASSYSMVRVLDGYTF.

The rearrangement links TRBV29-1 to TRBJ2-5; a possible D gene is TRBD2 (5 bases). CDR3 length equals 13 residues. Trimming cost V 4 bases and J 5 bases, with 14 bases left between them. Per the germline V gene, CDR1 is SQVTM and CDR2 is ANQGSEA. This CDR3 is CSVGISGLETQYF. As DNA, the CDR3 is TGCAGCGTTGGTATCAGCGGCCTGGAGACCCAGTACTTC.

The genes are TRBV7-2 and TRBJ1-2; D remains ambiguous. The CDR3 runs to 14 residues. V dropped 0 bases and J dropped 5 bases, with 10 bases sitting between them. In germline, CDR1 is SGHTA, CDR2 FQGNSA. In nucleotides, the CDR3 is TGTGCCAGCAGCTTAGCGGGAAAGGCGTATGGCTACACCTTC. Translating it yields CASSLAGKAYGYTF.

CDR3: CASSPSYIWGNEKLFF. The DNA for the CDR3 is TGTGCCAGCAGCCCGAGTTATATCTGGGGGAATGAAAAACTGTTTTTT. This chain connects TRBV14 to TRBJ1-4, with D possibly matching TRBD1 (5 bases). CDR3 length: 16 amino acids. V was pared by 4 bases and J by 5 bases, with 17 bases between. Germline lookup yields CDR1 SGHDN and CDR2 FVKESK.

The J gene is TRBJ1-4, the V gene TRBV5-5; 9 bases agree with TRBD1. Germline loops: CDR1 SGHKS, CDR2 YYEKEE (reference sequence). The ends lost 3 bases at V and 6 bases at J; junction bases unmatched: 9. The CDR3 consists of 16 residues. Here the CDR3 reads CASSWVQGAGDEKLFF. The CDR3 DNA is TGTGCCAGCAGCTGGGTACAGGGGGCGGGGGATGAAAAACTGTTTTTT.

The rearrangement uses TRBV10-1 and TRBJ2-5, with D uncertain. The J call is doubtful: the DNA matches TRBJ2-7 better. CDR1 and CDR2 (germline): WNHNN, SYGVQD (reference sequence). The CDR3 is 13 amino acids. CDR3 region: CASSAIESFEQYF. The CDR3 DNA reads TGCGCCAGCAGTGCCATTGAGAGTTTCGAGCAGTACTTC.

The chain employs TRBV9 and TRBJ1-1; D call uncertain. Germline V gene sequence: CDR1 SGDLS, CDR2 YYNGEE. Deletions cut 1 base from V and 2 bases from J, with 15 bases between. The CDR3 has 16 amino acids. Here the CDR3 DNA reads TGTGCCAGCAGCGTAAGCCGCTCCAGCACTAACACTGAAGCTTTCTTT. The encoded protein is CASSVSRSSTNTEAFF.